Given below is one TCR beta chain in context. No antigen is known for it. These data belong to a study of OX40 agonist ivuxolimab in advanced cancers. Study details: Participants, around 80% male, averaged roughly 60 years of age, ranging from about 23 to 85. Overall study findings and caveats: Averaged across samples, CD8+ T cells carried more expanded clones than CD4+ did. At 0.1 to 3.0 mg/kg and by week 6, clonal expansion occurred in CD4+ and CD8+ blood T cells. Antigen specificity remained undetermined for the expanded peripheral T cells.

This CDR3 has 14 amino acids. Looked up from germline, CDR1 is MDHEN and CDR2 is SYDVKM. The J segment lost 1 base and the V segment lost 11 bases, leaving 8 bases of the junction unmatched. Using immunoSEQ multiplex PCR, the repertoire was profiled, and TCRdb retains in-frame clones only, with some absent. The profile shows roughly 40,000 clones, approximately 90% of them singletons. The chain employs TRBV28 and TRBJ2-3; TRBD2 aligns across 8 bases. The sequence came from an adult with an advanced solid tumor such as melanoma, head and neck, liver or kidney cancer. Sequenced material: CD4+ or CD8+ T cells sorted from blood, taken in a trial of the OX40 agonist ivuxolimab. The CDR3 DNA sequence: TGTGCCGCTGCGGCTAGCGGGCGCACAGATACGCAGTATTTT. Its protein product is CAAAASGRTDTQYF.